The present T cell receptor beta chain was sequenced within a study of T cell changes during pregnancy in multiple sclerosis. Assay: immunoSEQ multiplex PCR; the TCRdb copy retains only in-frame clones and omits some. Of around 48,000 clones listed, 80% to 95% are singletons. This receptor was taken from a female donor in good health, enrolled as a control in a pregnancy study. The material sequenced was CD4+ T cells from peripheral blood mononuclear cells, taken in the second trimester of pregnancy.

The CDR3 reads CASSPQRQGAGSPLHF. CDR3 sequence (DNA): TGTGCCAGCAGCCCTCAGAGACAGGGGGCAGGTTCACCCCTCCACTTT. The chain joins TRBV7-2 to TRBJ1-6; 10 positions match TRBD1. The CDR3 length is 16 residues. V shed 5 bases, J shed 9 bases, and the junction held 10 bases outside the gene matches. Per the germline V gene, CDR1 is SGHTA and CDR2 is FQGNSA.